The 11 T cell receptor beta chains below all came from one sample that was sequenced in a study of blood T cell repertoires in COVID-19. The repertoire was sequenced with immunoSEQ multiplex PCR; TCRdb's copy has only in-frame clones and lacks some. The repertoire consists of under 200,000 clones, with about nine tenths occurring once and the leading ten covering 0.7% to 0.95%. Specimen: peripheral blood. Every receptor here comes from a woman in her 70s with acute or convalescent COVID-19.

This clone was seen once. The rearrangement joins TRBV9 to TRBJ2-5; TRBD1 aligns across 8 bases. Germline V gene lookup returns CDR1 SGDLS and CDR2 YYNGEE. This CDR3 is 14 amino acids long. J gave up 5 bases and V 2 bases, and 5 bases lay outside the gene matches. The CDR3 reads CASSVGGQEETQYF. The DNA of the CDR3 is TGTGCCAGCAGCGTCGGGGGACAGGAGGAGACCCAGTACTTC.

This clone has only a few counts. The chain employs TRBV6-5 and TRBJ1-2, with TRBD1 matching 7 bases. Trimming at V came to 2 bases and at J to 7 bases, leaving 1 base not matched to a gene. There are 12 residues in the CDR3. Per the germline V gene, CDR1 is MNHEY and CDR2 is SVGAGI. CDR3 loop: CASSYTGVGYTF. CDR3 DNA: TGTGCCAGCAGTTACACAGGGGTTGGCTACACCTTC.

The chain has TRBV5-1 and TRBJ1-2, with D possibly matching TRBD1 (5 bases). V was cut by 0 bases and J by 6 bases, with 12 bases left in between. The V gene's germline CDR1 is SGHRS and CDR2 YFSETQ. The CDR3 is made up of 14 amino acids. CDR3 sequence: CASSLVGGSDGYTF. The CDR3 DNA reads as TGCGCCAGCAGCTTGGTCGGGGGTTCGGATGGCTACACCTTC. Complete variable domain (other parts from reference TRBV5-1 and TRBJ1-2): KAGVTQTPRYLIKTRGQQVTLSCSPISGHRSVSWYQQTPGQGLQFLFEYFSETQRNKGNFPGRFSGRQFSNSRSEMNVSTLELGDSALYLCASSLVGGSDGYTFGSGTRLTVV.

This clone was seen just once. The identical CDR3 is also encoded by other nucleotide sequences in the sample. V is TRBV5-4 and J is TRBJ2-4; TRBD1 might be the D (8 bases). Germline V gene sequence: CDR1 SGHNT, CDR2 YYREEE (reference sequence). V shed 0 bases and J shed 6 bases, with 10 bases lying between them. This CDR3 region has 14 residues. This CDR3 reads CASSLDRGGNIQYF. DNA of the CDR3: TGTGCCAGCAGCTTGGACAGGGGGGGAAACATTCAGTACTTC. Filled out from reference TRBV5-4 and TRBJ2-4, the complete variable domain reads ETGVTQSPTHLIKTRGQQVTLRCSSQSGHNTVSWYQQALGQGPQFIFQYYREEENGRGNFPPRFSGLQFPNYSSELNVNALELDDSALYLCASSLDRGGNIQYFGAGTRLSVL.

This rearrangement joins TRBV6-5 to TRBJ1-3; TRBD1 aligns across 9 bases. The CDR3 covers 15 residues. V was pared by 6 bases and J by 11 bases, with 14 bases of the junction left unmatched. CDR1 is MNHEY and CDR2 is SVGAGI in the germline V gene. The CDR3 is CASRIQDRGGDAIYF. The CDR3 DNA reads TGTGCCAGCAGGATCCAGGACAGGGGAGGAGACGCCATATATTTT.

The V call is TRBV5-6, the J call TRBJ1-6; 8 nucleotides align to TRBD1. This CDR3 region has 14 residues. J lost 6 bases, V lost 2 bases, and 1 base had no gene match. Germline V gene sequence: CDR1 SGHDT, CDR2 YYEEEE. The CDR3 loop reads CASSFTGGNSPLHF. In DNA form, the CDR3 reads TGTGCCAGCAGCTTCACAGGGGGTAATTCACCCCTCCACTTT.

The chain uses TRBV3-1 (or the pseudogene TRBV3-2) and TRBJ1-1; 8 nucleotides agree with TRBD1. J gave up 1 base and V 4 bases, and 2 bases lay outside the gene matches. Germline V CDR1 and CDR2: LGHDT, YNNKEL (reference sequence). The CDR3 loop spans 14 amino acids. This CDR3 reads CASSRDRGNTEAFF. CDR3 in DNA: TGTGCCAGCAGCCGAGACAGGGGGAACACTGAAGCTTTCTTT.

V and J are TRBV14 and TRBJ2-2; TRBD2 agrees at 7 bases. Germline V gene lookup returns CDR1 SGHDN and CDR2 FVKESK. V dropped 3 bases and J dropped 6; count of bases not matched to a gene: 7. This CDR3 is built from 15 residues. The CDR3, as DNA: TGTGCCAGCAGCCAGTGGACGGGGGGTGCCGGGGAGCTGTTTTTT. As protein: CASSQWTGGAGELFF.

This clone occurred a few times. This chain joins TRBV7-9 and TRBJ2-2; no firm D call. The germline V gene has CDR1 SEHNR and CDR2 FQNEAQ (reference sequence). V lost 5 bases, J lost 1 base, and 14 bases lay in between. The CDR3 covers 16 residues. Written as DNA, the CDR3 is TGTGCCAGCAGCCCTGTCAGGTATAGGAACACCGGGGAGCTGTTTTTT. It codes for CASSPVRYRNTGELFF.

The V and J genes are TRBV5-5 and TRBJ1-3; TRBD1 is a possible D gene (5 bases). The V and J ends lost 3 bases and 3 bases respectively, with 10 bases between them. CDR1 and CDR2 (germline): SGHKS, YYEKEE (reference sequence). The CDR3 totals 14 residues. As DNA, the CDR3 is TGTGCCAGCAGCTCGGGGGGAGTTGGAAACACCATATATTTT. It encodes CASSSGGVGNTIYF.

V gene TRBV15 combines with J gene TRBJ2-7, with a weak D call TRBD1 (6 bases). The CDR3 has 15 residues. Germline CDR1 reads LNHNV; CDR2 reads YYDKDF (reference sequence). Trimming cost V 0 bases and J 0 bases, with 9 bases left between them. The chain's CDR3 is CATSREQGSSYEQYF. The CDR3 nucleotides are TGTGCCACCAGCAGAGAGCAGGGGAGCTCCTACGAGCAGTACTTC. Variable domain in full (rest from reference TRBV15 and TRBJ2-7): DAMVIQNPRYQVTQFGKPVTLSCSQTLNHNVMYWYQQKSSQAPKLLFHYYDKDFNNEADTPDNFQSRRPNTSFCFLDIRSPGLGDTAMYLCATSREQGSSYEQYFGPGTRLTVT.